The sequence of this T cell receptor beta chain was determined in a study of human T cells and chemical hapten exposure. Overall study: TCR yields differed between samples (mainly from small differences in pooled library volume).

V was clipped by 7 bases and J by 4 bases, with 11 bases between them. This CDR3 contains 14 residues. From germline, CDR1 is MNHEY and CDR2 SVGEGT. The library tagged each cDNA molecule with unique molecular identifiers. Methods used by the authors: Samples held a median of 95,638 TCRs, range roughly 20,000–690,600. Each CDR3 protein gets one entry after TCRdb re-called the RACE reads with MiXCR. TCRdb assigned the V and J calls; the authors' analysis was not used. The data hold more than 75,000 distinct CDR3 sequences, with 8.6% observed a single time. Study-level points and caveats: The study found that DPC sensitization did not change TCRs above 1 in 1000 frequency.

In the case of this clonotype: Its matching antigen is unknown.

Time point denoted: healthy volunteer bleed at 6 weeks. Total RNA extraction was carried out from unfractionated whole blood. The sequenced sample consisted of whole blood. The clonotype originates from a male donor in good health. Some clones in this sample may be carry-over from other donors' samples. This chain uses TRBV6-2 or TRBV6-3 with TRBJ2-6, with unresolved D. The CDR3 bases are TGTGCCAGCACCGAATTTCCCGGGGCCAACGTCCTGACTTTC. Protein sequence: CASTEFPGANVLTF.